This T cell receptor (beta chain) was sequenced for a study of Ad26.COV2.S vaccination and SARS-CoV-2 variants. Study at large: Donor was assigned to the Ad26.COV2.S arm of trial COV1001.

Measured with immunoSEQ multiplex PCR; TCRdb has only the in-frame clones, and not every one. The repertoire holds some 500,000 clones, with about 91% as singletons. Germline values: CDR1 SGHRS, CDR2 YFSETQ. V shed 0 bases and J shed 2 bases, with 12 bases lying between them. This CDR3 is built from 15 residues. Treatment here: roughly 18 received Ad26.COV2.S at low or high dose, single or two shots; about 5 received placebo; per-sample allocation not given. Day 63 after the first vaccine or placebo injection was the time point for sampling. The J gene is TRBJ2-7, the V gene TRBV5-1; D uncertain. The sequencing here drew on peripheral blood, taken in a trial of Ad26.COV2.S vaccine versus placebo. The receptor was isolated from a person between 18 and 59 years old who received the Ad26.COV2.S COVID-19 vaccine or a placebo. This chain's CDR3 is CASSLEPLVTYEQYF. DNA for the CDR3: TGCGCCAGCAGCTTGGAACCTTTGGTTACCTACGAGCAGTACTTC.